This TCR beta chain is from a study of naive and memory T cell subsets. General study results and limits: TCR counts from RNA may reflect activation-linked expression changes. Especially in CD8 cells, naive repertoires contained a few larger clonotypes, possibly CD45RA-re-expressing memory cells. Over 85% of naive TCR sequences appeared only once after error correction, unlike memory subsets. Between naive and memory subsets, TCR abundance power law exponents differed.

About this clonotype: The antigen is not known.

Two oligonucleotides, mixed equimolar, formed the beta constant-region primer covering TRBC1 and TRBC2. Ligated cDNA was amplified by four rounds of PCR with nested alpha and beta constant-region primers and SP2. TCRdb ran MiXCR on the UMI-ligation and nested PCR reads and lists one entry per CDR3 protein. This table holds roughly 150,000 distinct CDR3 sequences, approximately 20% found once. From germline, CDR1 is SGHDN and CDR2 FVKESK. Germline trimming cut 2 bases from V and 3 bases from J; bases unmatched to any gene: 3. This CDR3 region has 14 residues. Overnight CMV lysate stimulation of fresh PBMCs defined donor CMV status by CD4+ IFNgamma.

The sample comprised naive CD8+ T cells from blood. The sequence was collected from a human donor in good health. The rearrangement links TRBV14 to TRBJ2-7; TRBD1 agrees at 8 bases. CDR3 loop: CASSQSGQGYEQYF. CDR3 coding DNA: TGTGCCAGCAGCCAAAGTGGACAGGGCTACGAGCAGTACTTC.